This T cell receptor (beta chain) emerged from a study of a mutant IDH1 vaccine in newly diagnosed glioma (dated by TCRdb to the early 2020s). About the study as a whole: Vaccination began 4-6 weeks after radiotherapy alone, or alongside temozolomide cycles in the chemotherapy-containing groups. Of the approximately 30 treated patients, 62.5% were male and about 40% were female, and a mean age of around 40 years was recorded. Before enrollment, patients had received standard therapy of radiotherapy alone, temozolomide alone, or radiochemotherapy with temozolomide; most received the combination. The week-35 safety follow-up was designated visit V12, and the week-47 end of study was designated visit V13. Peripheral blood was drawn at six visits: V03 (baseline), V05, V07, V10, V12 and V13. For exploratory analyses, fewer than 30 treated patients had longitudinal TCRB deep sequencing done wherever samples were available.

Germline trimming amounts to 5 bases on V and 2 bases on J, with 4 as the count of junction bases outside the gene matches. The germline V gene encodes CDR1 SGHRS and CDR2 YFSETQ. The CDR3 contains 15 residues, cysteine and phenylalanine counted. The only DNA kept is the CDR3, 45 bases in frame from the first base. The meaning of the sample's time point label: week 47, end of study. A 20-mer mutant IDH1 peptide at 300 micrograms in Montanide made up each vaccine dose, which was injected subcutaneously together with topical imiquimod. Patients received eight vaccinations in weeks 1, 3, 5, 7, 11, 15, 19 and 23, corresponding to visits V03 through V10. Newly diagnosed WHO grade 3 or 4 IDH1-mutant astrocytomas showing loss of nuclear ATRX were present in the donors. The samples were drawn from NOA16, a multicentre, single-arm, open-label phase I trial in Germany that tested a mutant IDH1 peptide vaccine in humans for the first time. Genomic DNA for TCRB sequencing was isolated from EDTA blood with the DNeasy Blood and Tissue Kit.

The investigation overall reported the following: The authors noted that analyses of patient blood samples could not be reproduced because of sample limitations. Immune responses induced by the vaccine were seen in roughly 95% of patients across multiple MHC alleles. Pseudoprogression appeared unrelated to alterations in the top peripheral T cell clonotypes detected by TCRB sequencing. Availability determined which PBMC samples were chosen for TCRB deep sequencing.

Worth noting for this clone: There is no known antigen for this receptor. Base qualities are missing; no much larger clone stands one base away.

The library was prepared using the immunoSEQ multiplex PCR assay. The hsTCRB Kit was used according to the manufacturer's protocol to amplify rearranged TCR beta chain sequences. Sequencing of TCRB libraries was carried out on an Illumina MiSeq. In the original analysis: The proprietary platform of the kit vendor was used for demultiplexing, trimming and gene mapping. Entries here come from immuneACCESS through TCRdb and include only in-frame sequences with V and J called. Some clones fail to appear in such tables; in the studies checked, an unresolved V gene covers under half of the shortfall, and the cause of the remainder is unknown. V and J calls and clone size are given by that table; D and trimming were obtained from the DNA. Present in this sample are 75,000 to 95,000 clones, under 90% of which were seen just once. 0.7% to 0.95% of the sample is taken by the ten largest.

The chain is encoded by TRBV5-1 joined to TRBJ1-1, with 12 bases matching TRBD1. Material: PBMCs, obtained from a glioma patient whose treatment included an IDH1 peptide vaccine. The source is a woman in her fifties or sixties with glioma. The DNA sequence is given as TGCGCCAGCAGGAGGGGGACAGGGGGCAACACTGAAGCTTTCTTT. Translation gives CASRRGTGGNTEAFF.